This T cell receptor (beta chain) was recovered during a study of spatial heterogeneity in lung cancer. The wider study: The study consistently detected more beta-chain than alpha-chain sequences. Combinations of a unique TCR and a UMI were tallied in raw reads, and on average each appeared more than ten times. Study-wide findings and caveats: Tumor mutation count correlated with how many alpha and beta TCRs expanded intratumorally.

Comment on this clonotype: Its target is not known. One junction end does not reproduce the germline sequence, and a read error may be involved.

Time point here: sample taken at primary tumor resection. Whole RNA obtained from tumor, nontumor lung or frozen PBMC underwent sequencing without sorting. The CDR3 runs to 13 residues. Germline V CDR1 and CDR2: LGHNA, YSLEER. A unique molecular identifier was carried by every single TCR cDNA molecule. TCRdb processed the 5' RACE reads anew with MiXCR; each CDR3 protein has one entry. The sample lists about 20,000 distinct CDR3 sequences, 15% occurring once. The sequence came from a female donor with early-stage non-small cell lung cancer. The sequenced sample was lung tumor tissue, obtained at surgery. The chain has TRBV4-3 and TRBJ1-2, with TRBD1 identical over 11 bases. The CDR3 coding sequence is TGCGCCAGCAGCCAAATCGGGACAGGGGGTGAGGCCTTC. This translates into CASSQIGTGGEAF.